This T cell receptor beta chain was observed in a study of early T cells in non-severe SARS-CoV-2 infection. Study-level background: Sequencing was performed on bulk RNA from unsorted whole blood, leaving chains unpaired. The study's findings and limits: Matching results from VDJdb favored anti-spike CD8 responses, leaving private and CD4 specificities undetected.

Researchers tagged individual cDNA molecules with unique molecular identifiers. TCRdb re-called the 5' RACE reads through MiXCR, storing one row per CDR3 protein. The sample records under 35,000 distinct CDR3 sequences, about 2.7% being singletons. This clonotype was observed at least ten times. The target antigen is unknown. Germline CDR1 reads SQVTM; CDR2 reads ANQGSEA. The V and J ends lost 3 bases and 2 bases respectively, with 9 bases between them. The CDR3 extends over 13 amino acids. The material sequenced was whole blood. This chain connects TRBV29-1 to TRBJ2-3; a possible D gene is TRBD2 (5 bases). The clonotype originates from an adult who was a healthcare worker with PCR-confirmed SARS-CoV-2 infection or an uninfected control (not recorded which). The CDR3: CSVDVGATDTQYF. The CDR3 DNA follows: TGCAGCGTTGACGTGGGAGCCACAGATACGCAGTATTTT.